This T cell receptor (beta chain) was observed in a study of shared clonotypes between healthy human individuals. Each subset's genomic DNA was shared equally among a number of immunoSEQ plates. Generated by immunoSEQ multiplex PCR, the TCRdb table keeps only in-frame clones and is missing some. The table lists roughly 650,000 clones, around 97% of them singletons. The sequence came from a woman aged 25 to 45 in good health. Sequencing input: naive CD4+ T cells sorted from blood. Documented subset: CD45RA+ positively selected.

CDR3 protein: CASSQGDPSLNEQFF. The DNA of the CDR3 is TGCGCCAGCAGCCAAGGGGACCCCTCTCTCAATGAGCAGTTCTTC. The genes are TRBV5-1 and TRBJ2-1, with D perhaps assigned TRBD1 or TRBD2 (5 bases each). This CDR3 contains 15 residues. Trimming stripped 4 bases from V and 6 bases from J, with 17 bases between. Germline-derived CDR1 and CDR2 are SGHRS and YFSETQ.